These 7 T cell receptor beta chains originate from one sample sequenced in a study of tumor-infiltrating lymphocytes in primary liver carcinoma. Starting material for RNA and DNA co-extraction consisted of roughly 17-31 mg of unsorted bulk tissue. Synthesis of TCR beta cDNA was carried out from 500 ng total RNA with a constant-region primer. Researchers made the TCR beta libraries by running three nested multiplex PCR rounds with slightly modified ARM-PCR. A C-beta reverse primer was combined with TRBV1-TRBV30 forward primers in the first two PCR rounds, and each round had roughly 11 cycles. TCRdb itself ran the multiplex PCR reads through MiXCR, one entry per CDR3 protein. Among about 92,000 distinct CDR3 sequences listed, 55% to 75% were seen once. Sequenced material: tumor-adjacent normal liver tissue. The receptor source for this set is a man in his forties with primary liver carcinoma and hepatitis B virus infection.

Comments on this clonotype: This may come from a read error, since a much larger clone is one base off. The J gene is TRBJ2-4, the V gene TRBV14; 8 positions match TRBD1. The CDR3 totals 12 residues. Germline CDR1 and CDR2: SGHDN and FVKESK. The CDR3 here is CDSSPGQGSQYF. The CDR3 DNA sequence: TGTGACAGCAGCCCCGGACAGGGAAGCCAGTACTTC.

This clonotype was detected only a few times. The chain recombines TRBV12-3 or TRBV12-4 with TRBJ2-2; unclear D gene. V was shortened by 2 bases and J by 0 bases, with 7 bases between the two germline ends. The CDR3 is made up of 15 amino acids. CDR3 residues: CASSLQVTNTGELFF. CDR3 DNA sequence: TGTGCCAGCAGTTTACAGGTCACGAACACCGGGGAGCTGTTTTTT.

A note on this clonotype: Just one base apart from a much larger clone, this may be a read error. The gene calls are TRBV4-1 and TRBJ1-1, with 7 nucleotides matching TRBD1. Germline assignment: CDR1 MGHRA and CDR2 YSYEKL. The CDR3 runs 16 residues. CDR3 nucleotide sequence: TGCACCAGCAGCCCCTCCGGGACAGCCATGAACACTGAAGCTTTCTTT. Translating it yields CTSSPSGTAMNTEAFF.

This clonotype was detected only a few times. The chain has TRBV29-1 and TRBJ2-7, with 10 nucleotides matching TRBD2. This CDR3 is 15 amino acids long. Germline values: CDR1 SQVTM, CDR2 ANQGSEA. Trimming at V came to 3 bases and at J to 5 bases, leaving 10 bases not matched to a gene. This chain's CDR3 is CSVDGVAGGYDEQYF. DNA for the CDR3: TGCAGCGTTGATGGTGTAGCGGGAGGATATGACGAGCAGTACTTC.

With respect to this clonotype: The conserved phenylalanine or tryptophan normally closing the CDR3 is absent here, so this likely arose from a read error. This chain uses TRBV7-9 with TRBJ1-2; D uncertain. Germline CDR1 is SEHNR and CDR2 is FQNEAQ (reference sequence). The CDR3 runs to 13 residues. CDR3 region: CASSFSTHYVYTL. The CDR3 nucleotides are TGTGCCAGCAGCTTTAGTACACACTATGTCTACACCTTA.

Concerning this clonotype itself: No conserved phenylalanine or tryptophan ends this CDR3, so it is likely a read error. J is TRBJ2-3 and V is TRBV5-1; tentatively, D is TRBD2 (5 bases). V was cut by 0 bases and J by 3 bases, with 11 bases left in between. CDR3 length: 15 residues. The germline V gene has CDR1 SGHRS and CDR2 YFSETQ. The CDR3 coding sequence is TGCGCCAGCAGCTTGGTGCCAGCGGCTACAGATACGCAGTATTCT. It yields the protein CASSLVPAATDTQYS.

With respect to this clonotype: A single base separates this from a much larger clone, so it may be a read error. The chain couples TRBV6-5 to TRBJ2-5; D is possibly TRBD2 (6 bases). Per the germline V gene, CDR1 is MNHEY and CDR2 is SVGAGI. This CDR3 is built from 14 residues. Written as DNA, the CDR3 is TGTGTCAGCAGTTGGGGACTGGGGGAAGAGACCCAGTACTTC. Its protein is CVSSWGLGEETQYF.